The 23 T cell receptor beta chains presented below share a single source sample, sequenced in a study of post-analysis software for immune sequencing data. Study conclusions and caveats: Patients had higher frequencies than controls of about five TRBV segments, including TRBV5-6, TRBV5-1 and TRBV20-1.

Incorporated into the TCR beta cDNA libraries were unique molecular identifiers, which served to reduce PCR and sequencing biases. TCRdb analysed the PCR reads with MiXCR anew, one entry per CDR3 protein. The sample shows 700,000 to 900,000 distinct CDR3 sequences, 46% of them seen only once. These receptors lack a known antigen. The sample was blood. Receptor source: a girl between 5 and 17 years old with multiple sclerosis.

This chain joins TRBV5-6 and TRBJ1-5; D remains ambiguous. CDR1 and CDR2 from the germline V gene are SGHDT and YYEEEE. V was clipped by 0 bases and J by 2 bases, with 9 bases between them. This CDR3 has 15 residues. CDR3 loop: CASSLGGSGNQPQHF. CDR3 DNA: TGTGCCAGCAGCTTGGGAGGGTCAGGCAATCAGCCCCAGCATTTT.

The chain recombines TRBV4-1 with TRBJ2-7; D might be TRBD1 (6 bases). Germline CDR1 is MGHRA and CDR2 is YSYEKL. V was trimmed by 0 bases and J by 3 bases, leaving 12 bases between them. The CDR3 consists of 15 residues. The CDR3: CASSQEDRNHYEQYF. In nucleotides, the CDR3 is TGCGCCAGCAGCCAAGAGGACAGAAACCACTACGAGCAGTACTTC.

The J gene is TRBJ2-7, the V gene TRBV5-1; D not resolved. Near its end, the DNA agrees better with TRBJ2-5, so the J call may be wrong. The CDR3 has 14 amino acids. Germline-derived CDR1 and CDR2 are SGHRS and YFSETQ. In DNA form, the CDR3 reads TGCGCCAGCAGCTTGGGCGGATTCCAAGAGACCCAGTACTTC. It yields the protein CASSLGGFQETQYF.

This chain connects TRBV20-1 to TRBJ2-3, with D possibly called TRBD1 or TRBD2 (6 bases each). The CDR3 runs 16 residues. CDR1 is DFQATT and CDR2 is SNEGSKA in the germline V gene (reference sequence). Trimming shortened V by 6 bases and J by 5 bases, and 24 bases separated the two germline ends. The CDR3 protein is CSAPDRRSGEVDTQYF. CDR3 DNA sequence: TGCAGTGCCCCCGACAGGAGATCCGGGGAGGTAGATACGCAGTATTTT.

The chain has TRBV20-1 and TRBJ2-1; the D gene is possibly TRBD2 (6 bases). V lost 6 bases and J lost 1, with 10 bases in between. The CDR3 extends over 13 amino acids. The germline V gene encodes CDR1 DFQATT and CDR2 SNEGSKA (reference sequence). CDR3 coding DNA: TGCAGTGCCAGACTAGTTTCCTACAATGAGCAGTTCTTC. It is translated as CSARLVSYNEQFF.

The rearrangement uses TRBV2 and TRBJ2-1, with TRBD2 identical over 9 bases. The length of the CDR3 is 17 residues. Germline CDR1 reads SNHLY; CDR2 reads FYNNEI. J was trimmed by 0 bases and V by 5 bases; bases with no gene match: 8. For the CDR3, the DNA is TGTGCCAGCAGTCGACTAGCGGAAGGGTTCTCCTACAATGAGCAGTTCTTC. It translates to CASSRLAEGFSYNEQFF.

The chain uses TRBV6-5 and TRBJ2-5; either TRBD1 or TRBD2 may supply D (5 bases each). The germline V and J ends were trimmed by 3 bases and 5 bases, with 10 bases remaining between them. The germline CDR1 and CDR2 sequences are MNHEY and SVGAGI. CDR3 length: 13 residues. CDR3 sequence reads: CASSYAGSETQYF. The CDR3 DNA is TGTGCCAGCAGTTATGCAGGGAGCGAGACCCAGTACTTC.

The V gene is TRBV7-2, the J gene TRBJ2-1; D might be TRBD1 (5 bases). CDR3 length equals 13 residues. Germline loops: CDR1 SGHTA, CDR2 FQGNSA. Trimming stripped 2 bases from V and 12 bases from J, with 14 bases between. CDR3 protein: CASSLRARDGQFF. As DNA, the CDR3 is TGTGCCAGCAGCTTACGGGCCAGGGATGGGCAGTTCTTC.

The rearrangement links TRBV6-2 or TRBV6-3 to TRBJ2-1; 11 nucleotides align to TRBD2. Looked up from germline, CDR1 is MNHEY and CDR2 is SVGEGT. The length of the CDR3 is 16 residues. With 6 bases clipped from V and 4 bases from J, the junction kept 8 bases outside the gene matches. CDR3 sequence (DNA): TGTGCCAGCAGCCCCCGACTAGCGGGAATGTACAATGAGCAGTTCTTC. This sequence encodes CASSPRLAGMYNEQFF.

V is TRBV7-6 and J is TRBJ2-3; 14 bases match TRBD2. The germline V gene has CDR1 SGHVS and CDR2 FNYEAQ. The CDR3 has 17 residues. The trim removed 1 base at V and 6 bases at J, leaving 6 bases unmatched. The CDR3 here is CASSLDPRLAGGDTQYF. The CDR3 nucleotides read TGTGCCAGCAGCTTAGATCCGCGACTAGCGGGAGGGGATACGCAGTATTTT.

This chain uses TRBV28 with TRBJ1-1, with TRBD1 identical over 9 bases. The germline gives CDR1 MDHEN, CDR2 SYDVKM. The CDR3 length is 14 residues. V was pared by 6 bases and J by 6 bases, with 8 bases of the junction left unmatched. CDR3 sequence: CASSRDRGEAEAFF. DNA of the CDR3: TGTGCCAGCAGCAGAGACAGGGGGGAGGCTGAAGCTTTCTTT.

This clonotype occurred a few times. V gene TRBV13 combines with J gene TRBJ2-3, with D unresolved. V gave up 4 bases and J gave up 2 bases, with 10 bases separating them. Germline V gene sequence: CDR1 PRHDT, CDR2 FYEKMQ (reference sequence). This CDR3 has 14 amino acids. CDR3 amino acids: CASSSLANTDTQYF. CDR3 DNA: TGTGCCAGCAGCTCGTTAGCAAACACAGATACGCAGTATTTT.

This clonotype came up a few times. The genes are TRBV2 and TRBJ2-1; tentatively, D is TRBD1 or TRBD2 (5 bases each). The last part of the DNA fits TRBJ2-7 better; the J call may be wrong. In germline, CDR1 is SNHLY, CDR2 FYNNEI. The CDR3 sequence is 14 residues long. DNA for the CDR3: TGTGCCAGCAGGGGGGTCGGGTTCTACAATGAGCAGTACTTC. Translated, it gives CASRGVGFYNEQYF.

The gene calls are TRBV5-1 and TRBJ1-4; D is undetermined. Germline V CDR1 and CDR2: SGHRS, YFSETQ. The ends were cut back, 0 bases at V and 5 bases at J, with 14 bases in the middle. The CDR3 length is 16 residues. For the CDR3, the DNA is TGCGCCAGCAGCTTGGACCGCAGAAGGCGGAATGAAAAACTGTTTTTT. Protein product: CASSLDRRRRNEKLFF.

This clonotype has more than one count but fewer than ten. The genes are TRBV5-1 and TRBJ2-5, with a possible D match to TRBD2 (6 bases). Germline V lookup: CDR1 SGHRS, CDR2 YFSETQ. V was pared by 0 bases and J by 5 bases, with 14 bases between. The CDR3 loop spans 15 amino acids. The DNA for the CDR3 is TGCGCCAGCAGCTTGGTGGGCAGCGCGGGGGAGACCCAGTACTTC. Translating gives CASSLVGSAGETQYF.

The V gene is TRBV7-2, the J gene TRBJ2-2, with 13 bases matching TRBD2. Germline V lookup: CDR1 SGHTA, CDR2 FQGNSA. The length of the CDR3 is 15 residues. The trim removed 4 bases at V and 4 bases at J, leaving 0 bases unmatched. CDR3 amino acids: CASSWTSGSTGELFF. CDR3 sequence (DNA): TGTGCCAGCAGCTGGACTAGCGGGAGCACCGGGGAGCTGTTTTTT.

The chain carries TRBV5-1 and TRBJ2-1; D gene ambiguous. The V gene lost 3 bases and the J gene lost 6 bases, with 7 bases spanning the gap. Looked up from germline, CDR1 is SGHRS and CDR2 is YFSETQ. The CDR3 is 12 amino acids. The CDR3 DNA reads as TGCGCCAGCAGCTCGGAGAGCAATGAGCAGTTCTTC. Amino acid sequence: CASSSESNEQFF.

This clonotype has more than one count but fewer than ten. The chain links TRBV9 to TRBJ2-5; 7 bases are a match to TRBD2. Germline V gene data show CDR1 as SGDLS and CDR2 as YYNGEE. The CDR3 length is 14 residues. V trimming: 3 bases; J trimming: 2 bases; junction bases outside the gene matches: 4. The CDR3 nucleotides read TGTGCCAGCAGCGGGGGAGGGGAACAAGAGACCCAGTACTTC. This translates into CASSGGGEQETQYF.

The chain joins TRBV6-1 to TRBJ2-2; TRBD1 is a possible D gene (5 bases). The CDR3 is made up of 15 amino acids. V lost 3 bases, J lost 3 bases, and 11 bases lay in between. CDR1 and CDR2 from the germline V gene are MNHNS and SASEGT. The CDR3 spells CASSDPGHYTGELFF. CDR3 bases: TGTGCCAGCAGTGACCCAGGACACTACACCGGGGAGCTGTTTTTT.

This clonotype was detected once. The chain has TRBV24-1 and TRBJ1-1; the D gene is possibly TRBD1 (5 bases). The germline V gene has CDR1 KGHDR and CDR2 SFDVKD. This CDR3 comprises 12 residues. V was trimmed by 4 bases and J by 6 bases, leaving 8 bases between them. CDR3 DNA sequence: TGTGCCACCAGTGACGGGACCGCTGAAGCTTTCTTT. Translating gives CATSDGTAEAFF.

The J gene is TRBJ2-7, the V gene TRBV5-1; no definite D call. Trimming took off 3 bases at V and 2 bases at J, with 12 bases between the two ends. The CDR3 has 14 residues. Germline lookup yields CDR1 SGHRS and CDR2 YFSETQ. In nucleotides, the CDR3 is TGCGCCAGCAGCTCCCTCTCCGCTGCCTACGAGCAGTACTTC. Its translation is CASSSLSAAYEQYF.

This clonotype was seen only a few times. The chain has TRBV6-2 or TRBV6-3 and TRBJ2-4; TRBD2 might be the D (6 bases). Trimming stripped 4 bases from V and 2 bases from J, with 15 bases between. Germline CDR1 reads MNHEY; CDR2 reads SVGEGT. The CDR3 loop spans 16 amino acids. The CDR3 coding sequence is TGTGCCAGCAGTTTCCTGGGCGGAGGGACCAAAAACATTCAGTACTTC. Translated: CASSFLGGGTKNIQYF.

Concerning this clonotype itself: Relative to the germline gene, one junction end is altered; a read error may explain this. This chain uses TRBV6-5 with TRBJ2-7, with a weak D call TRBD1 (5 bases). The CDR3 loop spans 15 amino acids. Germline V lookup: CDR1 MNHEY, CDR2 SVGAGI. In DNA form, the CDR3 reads TGTGCCAGCAGTTACTCGGGGCAGGCCTCCTACGGGCAGTACTTC. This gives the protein CASSYSGQASYGQYF.